The 32 T cell receptor beta chains given below trace back to one sample, sequenced in a study of blood T cell repertoires in COVID-19. The protocol was immunoSEQ multiplex PCR, while the TCRdb copy is restricted to in-frame clones and leaves out a portion. The sample has 150,000 or so clones, roughly nine tenths seen once. The specimen was peripheral blood. Receptors originate from a man in his fifties with acute or convalescent COVID-19.

V is TRBV3-1 (or the pseudogene TRBV3-2) and J is TRBJ2-3, with 9 bases lining up with TRBD2. Losses at the gene ends were 3 bases for V and 0 bases for J; bases not matched to a gene: 7. The length of the CDR3 is 17 residues. The germline V gene has CDR1 LGHDT and CDR2 YNNKEL (reference sequence). CDR3 in amino acids: CASSQGAGGTSTDTQYF. The CDR3 nucleotides are TGTGCCAGCAGCCAGGGAGCGGGGGGCACTAGCACAGATACGCAGTATTTT.

This chain connects TRBV6-6 to TRBJ1-6, with no clear D. This CDR3 contains 14 residues. In germline, CDR1 is MNHNY, CDR2 SVGAGI (reference sequence). The ends were cut back, 2 bases at V and 7 bases at J, with 9 bases in the middle. This CDR3 is CASSYGQENSPLHF. In DNA, the CDR3 is TGTGCCAGCAGTTACGGGCAGGAAAATTCACCCCTCCACTTT.

This sequence joins TRBV4-1 and TRBJ1-2; 9 bases are a match to TRBD1. The CDR3 runs to 14 residues. Germline values: CDR1 MGHRA, CDR2 YSYEKL. Unmatched junction bases numbered 4, after V lost 1 base and J lost 7 bases. The CDR3 reads CASSQAPGQGGYTF. The CDR3 DNA follows: TGCGCCAGCAGCCAAGCCCCGGGACAGGGTGGCTACACCTTC.

This rearrangement joins TRBV5-1 to TRBJ2-7; TRBD2 agrees at 8 bases. The CDR3 consists of 17 residues. With 0 bases clipped from V and 1 base from J, the junction kept 9 bases outside the gene matches. The germline CDR1 and CDR2 sequences are SGHRS and YFSETQ. The CDR3 nucleotides read TGCGCCAGCAGCTTGGCCGGGGGAGCGGGAGCATCCTACGAGCAGTACTTC. This translates into CASSLAGGAGASYEQYF.

The chain recombines TRBV11-1 with TRBJ2-1; D perhaps matches TRBD2 (5 bases). V was clipped by 5 bases and J by 7 bases, with 21 bases between them. The CDR3 has 16 residues. Germline V gene lookup returns CDR1 SGHAT and CDR2 FQDESV (reference sequence). The CDR3 loop is CASSQDPGMLTNEQFF. The CDR3 nucleotides read TGTGCCAGCAGCCAGGACCCCGGGATGCTAACGAATGAGCAGTTCTTC. Supplemented by reference TRBV11-1 and TRBJ2-1, the full variable domain reads EAEVAQSPRYKITEKSQAVAFWCDPISGHATLYWYRQILGQGPELLVQFQDESVVDDSQLPKDRFSAERLKGVDSTLKIQPAELGDSAMYLCASSQDPGMLTNEQFFGPGTRLTVL.

The CDR3 reads CASSLWGGTGGNQPQHF. The CDR3 DNA is TGTGCCAGCAGTTTATGGGGGGGGACAGGGGGAAATCAGCCCCAGCATTTT. V usage is TRBV27 and J usage is TRBJ1-5; 11 bases line up with TRBD1. The CDR3 runs 17 residues. V shed 1 base and J 4 bases; nucleotides not matched to a gene: 6. In germline, CDR1 is MNHEY, CDR2 SMNVEV (reference sequence).

In nucleotides, the CDR3 is TGTGCCATCAGTCGTGGGGGGGCCGATCAGCCCCAGCATTTT. As protein: CAISRGGADQPQHF. The gene calls are TRBV10-3 and TRBJ1-5, with D tentatively TRBD1 (6 bases). This CDR3 is 14 amino acids long. In germline, CDR1 is ENHRY, CDR2 SYGVKD. Trimming took 5 bases from V and 5 from J, leaving 13 bases between them.

This clone was picked up a small number of times. V is TRBV9 and J is TRBJ2-2, with 8 bases lining up with TRBD1. The junction had 10 bases not matched to a gene; V was cut back by 3 bases and J by 6 bases. Germline-derived CDR1 and CDR2 are SGDLS and YYNGEE. This CDR3 is built from 16 residues. This CDR3 is CASSGPQGAAAGELFF. CDR3 bases: TGTGCCAGCAGCGGACCCCAGGGGGCGGCTGCCGGGGAGCTGTTTTTT.

This clone appeared once. This sequence joins TRBV9 and TRBJ2-3; D call uncertain. V was cut by 4 bases and J by 2 bases, with 17 bases left in between. Germline V gene lookup returns CDR1 SGDLS and CDR2 YYNGEE. The CDR3 runs 16 residues. This CDR3 is CASSPRPNGATDTQYF. The CDR3, as DNA: TGTGCCAGCAGCCCCAGGCCCAATGGCGCCACAGATACGCAGTATTTT.

The chain combines TRBV6-2 or TRBV6-3 with TRBJ1-2; possibly TRBD1 for D (5 bases). Trimming pared 2 bases from V and 1 base from J, leaving 8 bases between. Germline-derived CDR1 and CDR2 are MNHEY and SVGEGT. The CDR3 has 14 amino acids. The CDR3 here is CASSYDSYNYGYTF. CDR3 sequence (DNA): TGTGCCAGCAGTTACGACAGCTATAACTATGGCTACACCTTC.

The chain is built from TRBV10-3 and TRBJ2-7; D is unresolved. Per the germline V gene, CDR1 is ENHRY and CDR2 is SYGVKD. The V gene lost 2 bases and the J gene lost 2 bases, with 7 bases spanning the gap. This CDR3 contains 13 residues. The CDR3 nucleotides are TGTGCCATCAGTGAGGTTCTTACCTACGAGCAGTACTTC. It codes for CAISEVLTYEQYF.

The chain uses TRBV18 and TRBJ2-3; D not resolved. The V end lost 1 base, the J end lost 3 bases, and 8 bases lay between the germline ends. CDR1 is KGHSH and CDR2 is LQKENI in the germline V gene. There are 14 residues in the CDR3. The CDR3 DNA reads as TGTGCCAGCTCACCACGACAAGGAACAGATACGCAGTATTTT. It translates to CASSPRQGTDTQYF.

The V gene is TRBV9, the J gene TRBJ1-4; D may be TRBD1 (5 bases). V was clipped by 0 bases and J by 1 base, with 7 bases between them. Germline V gives CDR1 SGDLS, CDR2 YYNGEE. The CDR3 has 15 amino acids. The CDR3 region is CASSVGQGTNEKLFF. The CDR3 DNA follows: TGTGCCAGCAGCGTAGGCCAGGGAACTAATGAAAAACTGTTTTTT.

The V call is TRBV30, the J call TRBJ1-1; no definite D call. Looked up from germline, CDR1 is GTSNPN and CDR2 is SVGIG (reference sequence). The CDR3 covers 13 residues. Trimming shortened V by 4 bases and J by 4 bases, and 13 bases separated the two germline ends. CDR3 region: CAWKDPGSTEAFF. CDR3 coding DNA: TGTGCCTGGAAGGACCCGGGGAGCACTGAAGCTTTCTTT.

This chain joins TRBV25-1 and TRBJ2-7; 10 positions agree with TRBD1. Germline CDR1 is MGHDK and CDR2 is SYGVNS. This CDR3 contains 13 residues. J lost 6 bases, V lost 6 bases, and 5 bases had no gene match. CDR3 nucleotides: TGTGCCAGCAGCCACGGACAGGGGGGCGAGCAGTACTTC. Its translation: CASSHGQGGEQYF.

The rearrangement uses TRBV20-1 and TRBJ1-1, with 8 bases fitting TRBD1. The CDR3 runs to 11 residues. CDR1 is DFQATT and CDR2 is SNEGSKA in the germline V gene (reference sequence). V dropped 6 bases and J dropped 9; count of bases not matched to a gene: 6. The CDR3 DNA reads as TGCAGTGCCTTGGGACAGGCAAAAGCTTTCTTT. Translation: CSALGQAKAFF.

The J gene is TRBJ1-6, the V gene TRBV6-2 or TRBV6-3; 7 positions agree with TRBD1. This CDR3 is 14 amino acids long. With V trimmed by 5 bases and J by 9 bases, 7 bases remained unmatched. Germline lookup yields CDR1 MNHEY and CDR2 SVGEGT. This CDR3 reads CASSPQGYSSPLHF. As DNA, the CDR3 is TGTGCCAGCAGTCCACAGGGGTACAGTTCACCCCTCCACTTT.

The rearrangement links TRBV5-6 to TRBJ2-2; the D is unclear. Trimming took off 4 bases at V and 2 bases at J, with 6 bases between the two ends. Germline V CDR1 and CDR2: SGHDT, YYEEEE. The length of the CDR3 is 13 residues. The CDR3 reads CASSAGNTGELFF. CDR3 nucleotides: TGTGCCAGCAGCGCCGGTAACACCGGGGAGCTGTTTTTT.

The V gene is TRBV5-1, the J gene TRBJ2-3, with D possibly matching TRBD2 (6 bases). The V end was cut by 3 bases, the J end by 4 bases, with 15 bases between. The CDR3 has 15 residues. Germline lookup yields CDR1 SGHRS and CDR2 YFSETQ. CDR3 DNA sequence: TGCGCCAGCAGCTGGAGAAGGGCTAGCGCAGATACGCAGTATTTT. Translation: CASSWRRASADTQYF.

Written as DNA, the CDR3 is TGTGCCACCAGTGATCCGACAGGGGGCAAGACCCAGTACTTC. This translates into CATSDPTGGKTQYF. The rearrangement links TRBV24-1 to TRBJ2-5; 10 nucleotides match TRBD1. With 3 bases clipped from V and 6 bases from J, the junction kept 3 bases outside the gene matches. Germline V gene data show CDR1 as KGHDR and CDR2 as SFDVKD. CDR3 length: 14 amino acids.

V and J are TRBV30 and TRBJ1-2, with 8 nucleotides matching TRBD1. CDR1 and CDR2 (germline): GTSNPN, SVGIG (reference sequence). The J segment lost 2 bases and the V segment lost 0 bases, leaving 8 bases of the junction unmatched. The CDR3 contains 16 residues. The CDR3 DNA follows: TGTGCCTGGAGTGTACCGTTAGGACAGGGAAACTATGGCTACACCTTC. Protein: CAWSVPLGQGNYGYTF. The full variable domain, in which reference TRBV30 and TRBJ1-2 provide the parts outside the CDR3, is SQTIHQWPATLVQPVGSPLSLECTVEGTSNPNLYWYRQAAGRGLQLLFYSVGIGQISSEVPQNLSASRPQDRQFILSSKKLLLSDSGFYLCAWSVPLGQGNYGYTFGSGTRLTVV.

This clone was detected once. At one boundary the junction diverges from the germline segment, which might be a read error. The chain joins TRBV5-8 to TRBJ1-6; D is unresolved. CDR1 and CDR2 (germline): SGHTS, YDEGEE. The CDR3 totals 11 residues. Here the CDR3 DNA reads TGTGCCAGCAGCTTGTATTCTGAGAGGACTTTT. Amino acid sequence: CASSLYSERTF.

The chain links TRBV2 to TRBJ2-7; 11 positions agree with TRBD2. This CDR3 has 13 amino acids. In germline, CDR1 is SNHLY, CDR2 FYNNEI. The ends lost 4 bases at V and 6 bases at J; junction bases unmatched: 2. The CDR3: CASSALAGVEQYF. The DNA of the CDR3 is TGTGCCAGCAGTGCACTAGCGGGAGTCGAGCAGTACTTC.

The chain joins TRBV5-8 to TRBJ2-2; D might be TRBD1 (6 bases). The CDR3 is 17 amino acids. Germline-derived CDR1 and CDR2 are SGHTS and YDEGEE. V was clipped by 4 bases and J by 2 bases, with 18 bases between them. The CDR3 coding sequence is TGTGCCAGCAGCCAATCGACAGGCTCCCTAAACACCGGGGAGCTGTTTTTT. Its translation: CASSQSTGSLNTGELFF.

The chain couples TRBV6-2 or TRBV6-3 to TRBJ2-3; 7 bases are a match to TRBD1. Germline CDR1 is MNHEY and CDR2 is SVGEGT. The CDR3 loop spans 14 amino acids. The trim removed 4 bases at V and 1 base at J, leaving 2 bases unmatched. The CDR3 coding sequence is TGTGCCAGCAGTTCAAGGGGGCGCACAGATACGCAGTATTTT. This encodes CASSSRGRTDTQYF.

This clone occurred once. The V gene is TRBV5-1, the J gene TRBJ1-2; possibly TRBD1 for D (6 bases). The CDR3 runs to 12 residues. V was cut by 2 bases and J by 6 bases, with 8 bases left in between. Germline-derived CDR1 and CDR2 are SGHRS and YFSETQ. The CDR3 DNA follows: TGCGCCAGCAGCTTTTCAGGGGATGGCTACACCTTC. Translation gives CASSFSGDGYTF.

This chain connects TRBV19 to TRBJ2-2, with TRBD1 matching 8 bases. With 7 bases clipped from V and 0 bases from J, the junction kept 4 bases outside the gene matches. The length of the CDR3 is 15 residues. CDR1 and CDR2 (germline): LNHDA, SQIVND (reference sequence). In nucleotides, the CDR3 is TGTGCCAGTAAAATACAGGGGGCGAACACCGGGGAGCTGTTTTTT. Translated, it gives CASKIQGANTGELFF.

This CDR3 reads CASSHLLRLAGADGELFF. The CDR3 nucleotides read TGCGCCAGCAGCCACCTTTTACGACTAGCGGGAGCCGACGGGGAGCTGTTTTTT. The V call is TRBV4-1, the J call TRBJ2-2; 12 nucleotides agree with TRBD2. The germline V gene has CDR1 MGHRA and CDR2 YSYEKL. The CDR3 has 18 residues. The junction had 12 bases not matched to a gene; V was cut back by 3 bases and J by 7 bases.

This clone was recorded only once. This chain links TRBV5-1 with TRBJ2-7, with a weak D call TRBD2 (6 bases). V was shortened by 4 bases and J by 4 bases, with 15 bases between the two germline ends. Germline lookup yields CDR1 SGHRS and CDR2 YFSETQ. The CDR3 has 14 amino acids. The CDR3 sequence: CASSPTTSSYEQYV. CDR3 DNA sequence: TGCGCCAGCAGCCCCACGACTAGTTCGTACGAGCAGTACGTC.

The V call is TRBV5-5, the J call TRBJ2-3; the D is unclear. This CDR3 is 15 amino acids long. Germline CDR1 SGHKS, CDR2 YYEKEE (reference sequence). Trimming stripped 4 bases from V and 2 bases from J, with 14 bases between. The CDR3 loop is CASSGRASYTDTQYF. CDR3 sequence (DNA): TGTGCCAGCAGCGGGCGTGCCTCATACACAGATACGCAGTATTTT.

The rearrangement uses TRBV27 and TRBJ2-2, with 7 positions matching TRBD1. The length of the CDR3 is 15 residues. In germline, CDR1 is MNHEY, CDR2 SMNVEV (reference sequence). After removal of 7 bases from V and 4 bases from J, the junction contained 9 bases not matched to a gene. CDR3 DNA sequence: TGTGCCAGCAAACTAGGGACAGAACTCACCGGGGAGCTGTTTTTT. The encoded protein is CASKLGTELTGELFF.

The gene calls are TRBV3-1 (or the pseudogene TRBV3-2) and TRBJ1-1; no clear D. The CDR3 loop spans 13 amino acids. The V gene lost 1 base and the J gene lost 7 bases, with 10 bases spanning the gap. Germline loops: CDR1 LGHDT, CDR2 YNNKEL (reference sequence). The CDR3 nucleotides are TGTGCCAGCAGCCAAGCCCGCCGAGATGAAGCTTTCTTT. Encoded protein: CASSQARRDEAFF.